The 13 T cell receptor beta chains presented below share a single source sample, sequenced in a study of T cell repertoires in cytomegalovirus infection. TCRdb re-analysed the reads in MiXCR, keeping a single row per CDR3 protein. Of under 100,000 distinct CDR3 sequences listed, around 3.4% are singletons. Sequences were obtained from PBMCs. The receptors come from a human donor in good health (CMV status not recorded). Some clones in this sample may be carry-over from other donors' samples.

This clonotype was seen at least ten times. V usage is TRBV7-9 and J usage is TRBJ1-2; 8 nucleotides align to TRBD1. Germline V gene data show CDR1 as SEHNR and CDR2 as FQNEAQ (reference sequence). J was trimmed by 6 bases and V by 2 bases; bases with no gene match: 5. CDR3 length: 14 residues. The CDR3 nucleotides are TGTGCCAGCAGCTTACTCTCGACAGGGGATGGCTACACCTTC. This encodes CASSLLSTGDGYTF.

This clonotype was observed many times. The chain couples TRBV6-2 or TRBV6-3 to TRBJ1-5; D ambiguous. The germline V gene has CDR1 MNHEY and CDR2 SVGEGT. The CDR3 has 13 residues. The V end was cut by 6 bases, the J end by 3 bases, with 9 bases between. The chain's CDR3 is CASSQQVNQPQHF. The DNA of the CDR3 is TGTGCCAGCAGCCAGCAGGTCAATCAGCCCCAGCATTTT.

In its sample, this clonotype was seen many times. One end of the junction fails to match germline, which may point to a read error. The V call is TRBV27, the J call TRBJ2-1; tentatively, D is TRBD1 or TRBD2 (5 bases each). Per germline, CDR1 MNHEY and CDR2 SMNVEV (reference sequence). CDR3 length equals 13 residues. CDR3 protein: CASSSHLTGRHVF. In DNA, the CDR3 is TGTGCCAGCAGTTCCCACCTGACGGGGCGTCATGTCTTC.

Comment on this clonotype: A much larger clonotype is one base distant, so this may be a read error. J is TRBJ1-5 and V is TRBV19, with TRBD1 identical over 7 bases. The assigned J gene may be wrong: the sequence end matches TRBJ2-3 better. The germline V gene encodes CDR1 LNHDA and CDR2 SQIVND (reference sequence). This CDR3 comprises 16 residues. The chain's CDR3 is CASQNRGRMGNQPQYF. The CDR3 bases are TGTGCCAGTCAGAACAGGGGCCGGATGGGCAATCAGCCCCAGTATTTT.

This clonotype was counted ten times or more. Sequence at one end of the junction differs from germline and may be a read error. The chain carries TRBV7-7 and TRBJ2-3; D perhaps matches TRBD2 (5 bases). The germline CDR1 and CDR2 sequences are SSHAT and FNYEAQ (reference sequence). The CDR3 has 15 amino acids. CDR3 in DNA: TGTGCTAGCAGCCTCGCGGCGGGTTACACAGATACGCAGTATTTT. This codes for CASSLAAGYTDTQYF.

In this sample, this clonotype turned up many times. V is TRBV9 and J is TRBJ1-1; the match to TRBD1 covers 9 bases. V shed 3 bases, J shed 1 base, and the junction held 10 bases outside the gene matches. This CDR3 contains 17 residues. The germline CDR1 and CDR2 sequences are SGDLS and YYNGEE. CDR3 amino acids: CASSARQGDAPNTEAFF. CDR3 nucleotides: TGTGCCAGCAGCGCAAGACAGGGGGATGCCCCGAACACTGAAGCTTTCTTT.

This clonotype was found many times. The CDR3, as DNA: TGCGCCAGCAGCCAAGTAGTAGTCCGGCGGAATGAGCAGTTCTTC. Translated, it gives CASSQVVVRRNEQFF. V gene TRBV4-1 combines with J gene TRBJ2-1; no definite D call. The CDR3 has 15 residues. V shed 1 base and J shed 7 bases, with 14 bases lying between them. Germline V gives CDR1 MGHRA, CDR2 YSYEKL.

This clonotype was counted many times. This chain links TRBV10-3 with TRBJ2-3; possibly TRBD2 for D (5 bases). With 10 bases removed from V and 1 base from J, the gap between germline ends came to 9 bases. In germline, CDR1 is ENHRY, CDR2 SYGVKD. This CDR3 has 12 residues. The CDR3, as DNA: TGTGCCACGATCGGGGGCACAGATACGCAGTATTTT. Residues: CATIGGTDTQYF.

This clonotype was seen ten or more times. The V call is TRBV6-5, the J call TRBJ1-3; the D is unclear. The germline V and J ends were trimmed by 0 bases and 4 bases, with 7 bases remaining between them. This CDR3 comprises 14 residues. The V gene's germline CDR1 is MNHEY and CDR2 SVGAGI. CDR3 loop: CASSYSGPGNTIYF. The CDR3 nucleotides are TGTGCCAGCAGTTACTCGGGCCCGGGAAACACCATATATTTT.

The table lists this clonotype with many counts. This sequence joins TRBV5-1 and TRBJ2-4; 9 bases are shared with TRBD2. The CDR3 extends over 17 amino acids. Trimming removed 0 bases from V and 6 bases from J; junction bases left unmatched: 10. Per the germline V gene, CDR1 is SGHRS and CDR2 is YFSETQ. CDR3 coding DNA: TGCGCCAGCAGCTTGGAGGGCGGGGGGGCGTATGGAAACATTCAGTACTTC. It codes for CASSLEGGGAYGNIQYF.

This clonotype has a count of ten or more. V gene TRBV7-2 combines with J gene TRBJ2-7; D possibly matches TRBD1 or TRBD2 (5 bases each). CDR3 length equals 13 residues. The V gene lost 1 base and the J gene lost 7 bases, with 11 bases spanning the gap. CDR1 SGHTA and CDR2 FQGNSA come from the germline V gene. This chain's CDR3 is CASSLEGEKEQYF. In DNA, the CDR3 is TGTGCCAGCAGCTTAGAAGGGGAGAAAGAGCAGTACTTC.

A note on this clonotype: A much larger clone lies one base from this, so it may be a read error. CDR3 loop: CANRSTGMISGYTF. The DNA of the CDR3 is TGTGCCAACAGGTCCACAGGGATGATAAGCGGCTACACCTTC. V usage is TRBV27 and J usage is TRBJ1-2; D possibly corresponds to TRBD1 (6 bases). CDR1 is MNHEY, CDR2 SMNVEV, per germline (reference sequence). V lost 10 bases and J 8 bases, leaving 23 bases between the germline ends. The CDR3 runs to 14 residues.

This clonotype showed up many times. The J gene is TRBJ1-5, the V gene TRBV7-6; D remains ambiguous. The CDR3 is 13 residues long. Trimming removed 4 bases from V and 5 bases from J, with 9 bases in between. CDR1 is SGHVS and CDR2 is FNYEAQ in the germline V gene. In DNA form, the CDR3 reads TGTGCCAGCAGCTCCGGACCGGATCAGCCCCAGCATTTT. It codes for CASSSGPDQPQHF.